This passage covers 24 T cell receptor beta chains from one sample sequenced in a study of beta chain features in type 1 diabetes (dated by TCRdb to the late 2010s). Library creation used the immunoSEQ multiplex PCR assay. All of the isolated RNA was reverse transcribed with the High Capacity cDNA Reverse Transcription Kit, so expressed TCRB transcripts were sequenced. This is the immuneACCESS table as TCRdb keeps it, with only in-frame sequences that have V and J called. A part of the clones is gone; compared with another copy, unresolved V genes explain less than half, and the rest is unexplained. This sample holds hundreds of thousands of clones; roughly 12% were observed only once. The ten largest clones take up roughly 0.017% of the sample. The sequenced sample consisted of naive CD4+ T cells from blood. The sample's cell subset or site label, decoded: true naive CD4+ T cells. The origin of the receptors is a young man in good health.

The chain carries TRBV5-1 and TRBJ2-3, with 14 bases that match TRBD2. This CDR3 has 17 residues. The J segment lost 5 bases and the V segment lost 4 bases, leaving 9 bases of the junction unmatched. Germline CDR1 SGHRS, CDR2 YFSETQ. The CDR3 loop reads CASSPGLAGARVDTQYF. CDR3 DNA: TGCGCCAGCAGCCCGGGACTAGCGGGGGCCCGGGTAGATACGCAGTATTTT. The full variable domain, in which reference TRBV5-1 and TRBJ2-3 provide the parts outside the CDR3, is KAGVTQTPRYLIKTRGQQVTLSCSPISGHRSVSWYQQTPGQGLQFLFEYFSETQRNKGNFPGRFSGRQFSNSRSEMNVSTLELGDSALYLCASSPGLAGARVDTQYFGPGTRLTVL.

This clone was picked up a small number of times. The chain recombines TRBV2 with TRBJ2-2, with 10 bases aligning to TRBD1. This CDR3 is built from 13 residues. Germline trimming cut 9 bases from V and 5 bases from J; bases unmatched to any gene: 3. Germline V gene lookup returns CDR1 SNHLY and CDR2 FYNNEI. CDR3 nucleotide sequence: TGTGCCAGTGAGGGACAGGGGACCGGGGAGCTGTTTTTT. Its protein is CASEGQGTGELFF.

The chain couples TRBV20-1 to TRBJ2-1; no firm D call. Per the germline V gene, CDR1 is DFQATT and CDR2 is SNEGSKA (reference sequence). The CDR3 length is 11 residues. V gave up 3 bases and J gave up 8 bases, with 8 bases separating them. The CDR3 nucleotides are TGCAGTGCTAGCTTGACTGATGAGCAGTTCTTC. The encoded protein is CSASLTDEQFF.

V usage is TRBV7-9 and J usage is TRBJ2-5; D ambiguous. Trimming took 5 bases from V and 3 from J, leaving 10 bases between them. CDR1 SEHNR and CDR2 FQNEAQ come from the germline V gene (reference sequence). This CDR3 spans 13 amino acids. Here the CDR3 reads CASSPGGKETQYF. CDR3 bases: TGTGCCAGCAGCCCCGGCGGAAAAGAGACCCAGTACTTC.

This chain uses TRBV29-1 with TRBJ1-5, with D unresolved. Between the trimmed V and J ends, which lost 5 bases and 5 bases, there was a span of 10 bases. The CDR3 covers 12 residues. Germline assignment: CDR1 SQVTM and CDR2 ANQGSEA. The CDR3 region has the DNA TGCAGCGTTATGGATGCGGATCAGCCCCAGCATTTT. The encoded protein is CSVMDADQPQHF.

The chain joins TRBV7-3 to TRBJ2-1; 8 bases line up with TRBD2. Germline V CDR1 and CDR2: SGHTA, FQGTGA. The length of the CDR3 is 14 residues. Trimming removed 5 bases from V and 10 bases from J; junction bases left unmatched: 10. The CDR3: CASSKGGSGTEQFF. The CDR3 DNA reads TGTGCCAGCAGCAAGGGGGGTAGCGGGACCGAGCAGTTCTTC.

This clone was observed a handful of times. This chain joins TRBV10-3 and TRBJ1-6; 7 nucleotides match TRBD1. The CDR3 length is 15 residues. J lost 8 bases, V lost 6 bases, and 10 bases had no gene match. Germline lookup yields CDR1 ENHRY and CDR2 SYGVKD. The CDR3 DNA is TGTGCCATCAGATCAAATACGACAGGGTATTCACCCCTCCACTTT. Translated, it gives CAIRSNTTGYSPLHF.

V is TRBV11-3 and J is TRBJ2-1; no firm D call. V was clipped by 5 bases and J by 10 bases, with 12 bases between them. The CDR3 is 12 amino acids. Germline CDR1 is SGHNT and CDR2 is YENEEA. The CDR3 DNA is TGTGCCAGCAGCCCAGCGACCCGGGAGCAGTTCTTC. It yields the protein CASSPATREQFF.

This clone was picked up a small number of times. This CDR3 is also generated by other DNA sequences in the sample. The V gene is TRBV9, the J gene TRBJ2-1; D possibly corresponds to TRBD2 (5 bases). The CDR3 consists of 15 residues. The germline V and J ends were trimmed by 0 bases and 0 bases, with 7 bases remaining between them. Germline CDR1 SGDLS, CDR2 YYNGEE. CDR3 residues: CASSVGGGSYNEQFF. The CDR3 DNA reads as TGTGCCAGCAGCGTAGGAGGAGGCTCCTACAATGAGCAGTTCTTC.

The chain couples TRBV7-2 to TRBJ2-7, with 8 bases matching TRBD1. Per germline, CDR1 SGHTA and CDR2 FQGNSA. This CDR3 spans 15 amino acids. V was pared by 3 bases and J by 1 base, with 5 bases of the junction left unmatched. CDR3 nucleotides: TGTGCCAGCAGCTTGGGACAGGCGCTGTCCTACGAGCAGTACTTC. Translating it yields CASSLGQALSYEQYF. Based on the CDR3 plus reference TRBV7-2 and TRBJ2-7, the full variable domain is GAGVSQSPSNKVTEKGKDVELRCDPISGHTALYWYRQSLGQGLEFLIYFQGNSAPDKSGLPSDRFSAERTGGSVSTLTIQRTQQEDSAVYLCASSLGQALSYEQYFGPGTRLTVT.

The chain recombines TRBV30 with TRBJ1-3, with 7 positions matching TRBD1. V dropped 1 base and J dropped 2; count of bases not matched to a gene: 2. CDR3 size: 14 residues. CDR1 is GTSNPN and CDR2 is SVGIG in the germline V gene (reference sequence). CDR3 amino acids: CAWSGDSPGNTIYF. The CDR3 DNA reads as TGTGCCTGGAGTGGGGACAGCCCTGGAAACACCATATATTTT.

The J gene is TRBJ1-2, the V gene TRBV10-3; D call uncertain. CDR1 ENHRY and CDR2 SYGVKD come from the germline V gene. Deletions cut 4 bases from V and 6 bases from J, with 15 bases between. There are 14 residues in the CDR3. The CDR3 here is CAISVLGSGNGYTF. In DNA, the CDR3 is TGTGCCATCAGTGTATTGGGATCGGGGAATGGCTACACCTTC.

This clone showed up just a few times. V usage is TRBV19 and J usage is TRBJ2-2, with 9 bases fitting TRBD1. The CDR3 sequence is 14 residues long. J gave up 3 bases and V 6 bases, and 2 bases lay outside the gene matches. Germline CDR1 reads LNHDA; CDR2 reads SQIVND (reference sequence). In nucleotides, the CDR3 is TGTGCCAGTAGGAGGACAGGGGACACCGGGGAGCTGTTTTTT. This codes for CASRRTGDTGELFF.

The chain has TRBV5-1 and TRBJ2-3; maybe TRBD1 (6 bases). V was shortened by 2 bases and J by 4 bases, with 14 bases between the two germline ends. This CDR3 is 15 amino acids long. Germline V gene lookup returns CDR1 SGHRS and CDR2 YFSETQ. The CDR3 reads CASSFPRGPADTQYF. The CDR3 nucleotides read TGCGCCAGCAGCTTCCCCAGGGGACCGGCAGATACGCAGTATTTT.

The V gene is TRBV5-1, the J gene TRBJ2-3; TRBD1 is a possible D gene (6 bases). The CDR3 totals 14 residues. The V and J ends lost 5 bases and 4 bases respectively, with 14 bases between them. The germline CDR1 and CDR2 sequences are SGHRS and YFSETQ. The CDR3 reads CASREQGVSDTQYF. As DNA, the CDR3 is TGCGCCAGCAGGGAACAGGGAGTGTCAGATACGCAGTATTTT.

This clone was counted only a few times. This sequence joins TRBV5-4 and TRBJ2-7; TRBD2 agrees at 12 bases. The CDR3 contains 19 residues. Germline CDR1 and CDR2: SGHNT and YYREEE (reference sequence). The trim removed 0 bases at V and 6 bases at J, leaving 16 bases unmatched. The CDR3 coding sequence is TGTGCCAGCAGCTTGGTGGGCCTAGCGGGAGGGCCACGGACGCTCGAGCAGTACTTC. This gives the protein CASSLVGLAGGPRTLEQYF.

In this sample, this clone turned up a few times. This chain connects TRBV6-5 to TRBJ2-5; D remains unclear. CDR3 length: 15 residues. The germline V gene has CDR1 MNHEY and CDR2 SVGAGI. V lost 2 bases to trimming and J lost 1 base, with 11 bases between them. The CDR3 region is CASSYPTSAQETQYF. Here the CDR3 DNA reads TGTGCCAGCAGTTACCCGACTTCGGCCCAAGAGACCCAGTACTTC.

The chain employs TRBV28 and TRBJ2-3; 7 bases are shared with TRBD1. V lost 2 bases to trimming and J lost 0 bases; unmatched junction nucleotides: 8. Germline values: CDR1 MDHEN, CDR2 SYDVKM. The length of the CDR3 is 17 residues. The CDR3 sequence is CASSLPIQGQSTDTQYF. The CDR3 DNA reads as TGTGCCAGCAGTTTACCCATCCAGGGACAGAGCACAGATACGCAGTATTTT.

This chain uses TRBV25-1 with TRBJ2-3, with 12 nucleotides matching TRBD2. The CDR3 extends over 17 amino acids. Germline V lookup: CDR1 MGHDK, CDR2 SYGVNS. The V segment lost 3 bases and the J segment 1 base; nucleotides outside the gene matches: 5. The CDR3 nucleotides read TGTGCCAGCAGTGATCTCCGACTAGCGGGAGGCACAGATACGCAGTATTTT. It is translated as CASSDLRLAGGTDTQYF.

The table lists this clone with a few counts. The chain combines TRBV29-1 with TRBJ1-1; D gene unclear. Looked up from germline, CDR1 is SQVTM and CDR2 is ANQGSEA. V lost 6 bases and J lost 1, with 12 bases in between. The CDR3 is 13 amino acids. The CDR3 DNA is TGCAGCGTGGAGGTCACGAGGAACACTGAAGCTTTCTTT. Its translation is CSVEVTRNTEAFF.

This clone turned up a few times. This chain connects TRBV6-5 to TRBJ1-4, with 9 bases lining up with TRBD1. J was trimmed by 7 bases and V by 6 bases; bases with no gene match: 6. The CDR3 has 14 amino acids. In germline, CDR1 is MNHEY, CDR2 SVGAGI. The CDR3 reads CASRRQGGGEKLFF. For the CDR3, the DNA is TGTGCCAGCAGGAGACAGGGGGGAGGTGAAAAACTGTTTTTT.

This clone was seen a handful of times. The chain is built from TRBV15 and TRBJ1-5; the D is unclear. Germline values: CDR1 LNHNV, CDR2 YYDKDF (reference sequence). V was shortened by 1 base and J by 4 bases, with 5 bases between the two germline ends. There are 13 residues in the CDR3. The CDR3 nucleotides read TGTGCCACCAGCAGAGTATTTAATCAGCCCCAGCATTTT. It specifies CATSRVFNQPQHF.

This clone was counted a few times. The J gene is TRBJ2-5, the V gene TRBV7-2; 8 bases line up with TRBD1. V shed 1 base and J 5 bases; nucleotides not matched to a gene: 9. CDR1 and CDR2 from the germline V gene are SGHTA and FQGNSA. The CDR3 consists of 16 residues. CDR3 protein: CASSLDRTGWDETQYF. The DNA for the CDR3 is TGTGCCAGCAGCTTAGATCGGACAGGGTGGGACGAGACCCAGTACTTC.

V and J are TRBV7-2 and TRBJ1-1, with D unresolved. V lost 2 bases to trimming and J lost 2 bases, with 9 bases between them. CDR1 is SGHTA and CDR2 is FQGNSA in the germline V gene. The CDR3 has 14 amino acids. The CDR3 DNA reads TGTGCCAGCAGCTTAAGGGAGATTAACACTGAAGCTTTCTTT. Residues: CASSLREINTEAFF.